A selection of T cell receptor beta chains follows, all from one sample in a study of response to subunit inactivated influenza vaccine. TCRdb reprocessed the RT-PCR reads via MiXCR and lists one record per CDR3 protein. The table shows about 530,000 distinct CDR3 sequences, with approximately 12% occurring only once. The sequencing here drew on PBMCs from blood, taken on the day of vaccination. The receptors derive from a man aged 50 to 60 who received an inactivated influenza vaccine. Both conserved end residues are part of each CDR3. Fields, in order: V gene, J gene, CDR3 protein.

>TRBV20-1|TRBJ2-7
CSANKPGLVVVYEQYF
>TRBV5-1|TRBJ2-1
CASRAGTGWNEQFF
>TRBV12-3/TRBV12-4|TRBJ2-3
CASSFTPGTVDTQYF
>TRBV3-1|TRBJ1-1
CASSQGTGLEAFF
>TRBV12-3/TRBV12-4|TRBJ2-7
CASSPGLAGVASYEQYF
>TRBV10-3|TRBJ2-4
CAISEGDTQNIQYF
>TRBV5-1|TRBJ2-7
CASSLERQAEQYF
>TRBV11-2|TRBJ2-1
CASSLDASGFSSYNEQFF
>TRBV3-1|TRBJ2-2
CASSQDSAANTGELFF
>TRBV4-2|TRBJ2-1
CASSQEPGGSHNEQFF
>TRBV7-2|TRBJ2-3
CASSLSRTRNTDTQYF
>TRBV15|TRBJ1-2
CATSGDPGGGNYGYTF
>TRBV5-1|TRBJ1-1
CASRLTGPNTEAFF
>TRBV29-1|TRBJ2-1
CSVLSGRHNEQFF
>TRBV20-1|TRBJ1-5
CSARDWGGGDNQPQHF
>TRBV4-1|TRBJ1-4
CASSGTGAGREKLFF
>TRBV15|TRBJ2-2
CATSRDIFRAGELFF
>TRBV28|TRBJ2-7
CASRKTGISYEQYF
>TRBV28|TRBJ2-5
CASRRQGLETQYF
>TRBV7-9|TRBJ1-5
CASSKGQVGNQPQHF
>TRBV21-1|TRBJ2-2
CASSKSGDTGEGELFF
>TRBV7-7|-
CASSPSPLGNEQYF
>TRBV12-3/TRBV12-4|TRBJ1-1
CASSLALNRNTEAFF
>TRBV9|TRBJ2-1
CASSSRSGTSFPRSYNEQFF